Listed here is a single T cell receptor (beta chain). Per the germline V gene, CDR1 is GTSNPN and CDR2 is SVGIG (reference sequence). The CDR3 extends over 16 amino acids. The V end was cut by 0 bases, the J end by 0 bases, with 12 bases between. The data were obtained in a study of blood T cell repertoires in COVID-19. Study information: COVID-19 samples, acute and convalescent, were from the United States, Italy and Spain. PBMCs, B-cell-depleted T cells, or T cells were the source of the cDNA or gDNA that made up the material.

For recovered donors of Cohort 3, there were two negative PCRs, clearance, or symptom resolution. Repertoires were generated with immunoSEQ multiplex PCR, while TCRdb's copy carries only in-frame clones and drops some. The sample carries 300,000 to 350,000 clones, around 85% recorded once. Sequencing was done on a sample of PBMCs or T cells enriched from blood (not recorded which). This sequence was found in a man aged 25-40 years who had recovered from COVID-19. This sequence joins TRBV30 and TRBJ1-3; no clear D. CDR3 region: CAWSVGEWSSGNTIYF. The CDR3 nucleotides are TGTGCCTGGAGTGTAGGCGAGTGGAGCTCTGGAAACACCATATATTTT.